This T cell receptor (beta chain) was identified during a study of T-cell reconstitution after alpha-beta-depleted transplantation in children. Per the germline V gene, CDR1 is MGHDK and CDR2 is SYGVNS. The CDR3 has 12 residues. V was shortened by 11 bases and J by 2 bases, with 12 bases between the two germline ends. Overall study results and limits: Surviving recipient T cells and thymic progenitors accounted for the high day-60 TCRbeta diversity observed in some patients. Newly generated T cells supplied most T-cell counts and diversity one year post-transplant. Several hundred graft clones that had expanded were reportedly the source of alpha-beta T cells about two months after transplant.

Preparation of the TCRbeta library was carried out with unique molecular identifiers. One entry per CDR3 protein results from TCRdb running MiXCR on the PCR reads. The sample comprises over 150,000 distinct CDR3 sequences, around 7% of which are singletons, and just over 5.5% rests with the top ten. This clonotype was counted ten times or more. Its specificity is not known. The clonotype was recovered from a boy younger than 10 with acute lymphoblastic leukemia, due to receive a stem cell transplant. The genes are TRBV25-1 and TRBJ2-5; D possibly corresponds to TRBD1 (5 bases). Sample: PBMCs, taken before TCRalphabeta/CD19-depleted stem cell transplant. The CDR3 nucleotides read TGTGCCTGTGACGACAGTCAAGAGACCCAGTACTTC. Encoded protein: CACDDSQETQYF.